Included here is one T cell receptor beta chain sequence, with context. In the original workflow: Amplification from reference gene primers served as the basis for estimated nucleated cell counts. The assay was immunoSEQ multiplex PCR, and TCRdb's table has in-frame clones only and misses some. Clone size and the V and J calls come from that table; the DNA yielded D and trimming. The sample holds about 61,000 clones, about 89% seen once. The data derive from a study of blood T cell repertoires in COVID-19. Study information: Italy, Spain and the United States were the sources of the convalescent and acute COVID-19 samples. From T cells, B-cell-depleted T cells, or PBMCs came the material, which was cDNA or gDNA.

Looked up from germline, CDR1 is SGHTA and CDR2 is FQGNSA. Between the trimmed V and J ends, which lost 2 bases and 5 bases, there was a span of 7 bases. The CDR3 sequence is 13 residues long. The V gene is TRBV7-2, the J gene TRBJ1-5; no clear D gene. The sequencing sample was made of peripheral blood. The origin of this receptor is a man aged 55 to 70 with acute or convalescent COVID-19. The chain's CDR3 is CASSLTRDQPQHF. In DNA, the CDR3 is TGTGCCAGCAGCTTAACTAGGGATCAGCCCCAGCATTTT.